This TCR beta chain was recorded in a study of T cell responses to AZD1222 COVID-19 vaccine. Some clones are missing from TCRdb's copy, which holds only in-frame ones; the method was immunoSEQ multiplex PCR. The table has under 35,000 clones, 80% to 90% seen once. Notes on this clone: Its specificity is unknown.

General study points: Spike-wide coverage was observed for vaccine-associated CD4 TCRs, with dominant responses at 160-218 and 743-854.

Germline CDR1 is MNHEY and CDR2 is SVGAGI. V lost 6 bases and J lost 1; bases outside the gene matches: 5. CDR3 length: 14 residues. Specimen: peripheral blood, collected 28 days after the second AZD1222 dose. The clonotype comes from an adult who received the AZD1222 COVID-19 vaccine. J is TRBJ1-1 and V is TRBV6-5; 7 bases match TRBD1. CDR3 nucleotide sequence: TGTGCCAGCAGGGCCGGGACAGAGAACACTGAAGCTTTCTTT. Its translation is CASRAGTENTEAFF.